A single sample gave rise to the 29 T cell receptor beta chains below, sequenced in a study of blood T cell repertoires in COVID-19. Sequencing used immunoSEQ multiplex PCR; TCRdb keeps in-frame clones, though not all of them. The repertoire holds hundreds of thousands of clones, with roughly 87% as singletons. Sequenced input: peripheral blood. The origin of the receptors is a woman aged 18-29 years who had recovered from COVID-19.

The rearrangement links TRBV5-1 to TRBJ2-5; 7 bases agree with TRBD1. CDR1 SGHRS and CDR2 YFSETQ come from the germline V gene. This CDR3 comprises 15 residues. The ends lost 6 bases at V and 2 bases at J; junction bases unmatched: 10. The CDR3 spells CASTKNRGWQETQYF. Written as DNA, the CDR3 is TGCGCCAGCACCAAGAACAGGGGATGGCAAGAGACCCAGTACTTC.

CDR3 sequence reads: CASSFRGTYGYTF. In DNA form, the CDR3 reads TGTGCCAGCAGTTTTAGGGGGACCTATGGCTACACCTTC. The V call is TRBV27, the J call TRBJ1-2; D is possibly TRBD1 (6 bases). Trimming left V 3 bases short and J 4 bases short, with 9 bases between. In germline, CDR1 is MNHEY, CDR2 SMNVEV (reference sequence). The CDR3 loop spans 13 amino acids.

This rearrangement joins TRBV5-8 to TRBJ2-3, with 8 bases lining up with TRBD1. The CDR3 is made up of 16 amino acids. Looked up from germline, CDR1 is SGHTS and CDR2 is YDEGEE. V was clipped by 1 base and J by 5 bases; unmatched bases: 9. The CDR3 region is CASSLRPQGGEDTQYF. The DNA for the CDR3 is TGTGCCAGCAGCTTGAGGCCACAGGGGGGAGAAGATACGCAGTATTTT.

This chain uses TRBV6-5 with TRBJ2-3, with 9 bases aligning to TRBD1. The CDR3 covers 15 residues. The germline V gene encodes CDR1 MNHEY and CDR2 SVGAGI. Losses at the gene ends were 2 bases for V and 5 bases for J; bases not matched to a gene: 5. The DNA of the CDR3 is TGTGCCAGCAGTTACGAAGGACAGGGGCAAGATACGCAGTATTTT. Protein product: CASSYEGQGQDTQYF.

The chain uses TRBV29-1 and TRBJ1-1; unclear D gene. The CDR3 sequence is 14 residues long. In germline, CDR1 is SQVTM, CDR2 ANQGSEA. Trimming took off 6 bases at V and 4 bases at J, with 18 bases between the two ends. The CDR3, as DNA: TGCAGCGTGGGTCCTAAGGGAGCGGGCACTGAAGCTTTCTTT. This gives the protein CSVGPKGAGTEAFF.

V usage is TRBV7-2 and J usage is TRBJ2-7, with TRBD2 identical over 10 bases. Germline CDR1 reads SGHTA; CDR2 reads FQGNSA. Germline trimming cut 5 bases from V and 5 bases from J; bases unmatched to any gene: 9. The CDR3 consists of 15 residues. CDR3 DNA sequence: TGTGCCAGCAGCCAAGGGACTAGCGTTAGTGACGAGCAGTACTTC. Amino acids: CASSQGTSVSDEQYF.

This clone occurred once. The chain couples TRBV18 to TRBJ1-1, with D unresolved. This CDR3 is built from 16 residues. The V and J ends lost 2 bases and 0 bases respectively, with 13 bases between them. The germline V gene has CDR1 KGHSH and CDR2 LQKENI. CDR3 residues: CASSPYSGTVNTEAFF. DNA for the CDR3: TGTGCCAGCTCACCATACAGCGGAACTGTGAACACTGAAGCTTTCTTT.

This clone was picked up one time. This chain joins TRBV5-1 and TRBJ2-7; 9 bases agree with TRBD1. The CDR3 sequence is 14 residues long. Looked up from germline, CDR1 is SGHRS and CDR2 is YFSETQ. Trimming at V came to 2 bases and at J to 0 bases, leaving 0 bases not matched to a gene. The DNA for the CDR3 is TGCGCCAGCAGCTTACAGGGGGCCTCCTACGAGCAGTACTTC. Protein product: CASSLQGASYEQYF. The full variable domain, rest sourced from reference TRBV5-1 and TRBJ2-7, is KAGVTQTPRYLIKTRGQQVTLSCSPISGHRSVSWYQQTPGQGLQFLFEYFSETQRNKGNFPGRFSGRQFSNSRSEMNVSTLELGDSALYLCASSLQGASYEQYFGPGTRLTVT.

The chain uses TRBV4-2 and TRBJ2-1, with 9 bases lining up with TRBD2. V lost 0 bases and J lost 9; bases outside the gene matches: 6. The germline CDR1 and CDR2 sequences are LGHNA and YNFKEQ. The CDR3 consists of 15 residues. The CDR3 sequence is CASSQEGVAGVEQFF. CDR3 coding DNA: TGTGCCAGCAGCCAAGAAGGGGTAGCGGGAGTTGAGCAGTTCTTC.

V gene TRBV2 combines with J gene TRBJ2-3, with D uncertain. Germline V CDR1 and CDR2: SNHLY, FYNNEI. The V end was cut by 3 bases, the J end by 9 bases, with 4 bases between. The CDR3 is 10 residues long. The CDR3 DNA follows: TGTGCCAGCAGTGAGCGGACGCAGTATTTT. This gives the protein CASSERTQYF.

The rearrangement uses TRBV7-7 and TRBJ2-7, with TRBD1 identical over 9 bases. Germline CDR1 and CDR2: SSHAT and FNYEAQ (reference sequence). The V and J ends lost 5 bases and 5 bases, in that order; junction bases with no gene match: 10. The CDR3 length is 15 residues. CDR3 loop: CASSPGQGGIDEQYF. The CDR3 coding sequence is TGTGCCAGCAGCCCGGGACAGGGAGGTATCGACGAGCAGTACTTC.

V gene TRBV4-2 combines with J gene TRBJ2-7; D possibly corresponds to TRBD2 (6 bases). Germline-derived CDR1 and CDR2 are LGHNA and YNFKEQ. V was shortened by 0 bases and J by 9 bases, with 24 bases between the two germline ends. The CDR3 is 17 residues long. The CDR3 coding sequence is TGTGCCAGCAGCCAAGAGGGAGGACTACGCCATTTGCAGGGGCAGTACTTC. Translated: CASSQEGGLRHLQGQYF.

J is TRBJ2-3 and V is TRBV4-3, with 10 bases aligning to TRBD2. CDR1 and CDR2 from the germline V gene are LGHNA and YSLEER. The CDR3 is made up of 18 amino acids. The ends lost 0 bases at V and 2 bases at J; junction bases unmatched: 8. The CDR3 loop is CASSQDGALAGSTDTQYF. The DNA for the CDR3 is TGCGCCAGCAGCCAAGATGGGGCACTAGCGGGATCCACAGATACGCAGTATTTT.

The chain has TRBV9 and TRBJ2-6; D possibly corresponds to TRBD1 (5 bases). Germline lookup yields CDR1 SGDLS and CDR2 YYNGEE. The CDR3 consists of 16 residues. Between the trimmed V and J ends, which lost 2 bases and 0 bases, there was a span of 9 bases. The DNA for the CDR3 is TGTGCCAGCAGCGTCCAGGGTGGCTCTGGGGCCAACGTCCTGACTTTC. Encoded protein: CASSVQGGSGANVLTF.

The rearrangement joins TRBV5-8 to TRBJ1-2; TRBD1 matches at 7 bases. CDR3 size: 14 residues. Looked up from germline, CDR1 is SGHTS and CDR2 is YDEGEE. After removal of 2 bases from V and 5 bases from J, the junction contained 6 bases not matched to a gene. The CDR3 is CASSLSGQLYGYTF. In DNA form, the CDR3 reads TGTGCCAGCAGCTTATCGGGACAGCTATATGGCTACACCTTC.

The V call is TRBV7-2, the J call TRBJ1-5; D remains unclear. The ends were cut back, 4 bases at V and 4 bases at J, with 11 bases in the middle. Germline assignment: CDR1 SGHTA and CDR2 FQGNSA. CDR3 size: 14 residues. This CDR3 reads CASSSQLVNQPQHF. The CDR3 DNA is TGTGCCAGCAGCTCCCAACTGGTTAATCAGCCCCAGCATTTT.

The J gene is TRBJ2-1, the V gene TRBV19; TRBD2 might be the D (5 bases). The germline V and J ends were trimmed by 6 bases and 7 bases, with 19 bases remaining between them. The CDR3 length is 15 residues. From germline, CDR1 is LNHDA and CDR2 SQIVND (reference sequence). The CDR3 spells CASRTVASATNEQFF. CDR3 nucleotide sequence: TGTGCCAGTAGGACCGTAGCGTCAGCAACGAATGAGCAGTTCTTC.

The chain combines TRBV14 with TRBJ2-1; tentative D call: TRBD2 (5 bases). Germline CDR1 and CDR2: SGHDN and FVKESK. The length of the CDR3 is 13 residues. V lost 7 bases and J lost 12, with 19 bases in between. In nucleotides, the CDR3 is TGTGCCAGCACCCTCTGTGGAGGCAAGGGGCAGTTCTTC. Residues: CASTLCGGKGQFF.

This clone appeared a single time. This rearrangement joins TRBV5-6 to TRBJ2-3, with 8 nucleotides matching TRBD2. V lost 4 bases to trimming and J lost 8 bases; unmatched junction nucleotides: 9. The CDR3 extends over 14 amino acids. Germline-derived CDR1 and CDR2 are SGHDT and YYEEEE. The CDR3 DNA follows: TGTGCCAGCAGCGCCGGGACTAGGGATGGTACGCAGTATTTT. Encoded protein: CASSAGTRDGTQYF.

The CDR3 here is CASSLAGTGSYEQYF. The CDR3, as DNA: TGTGCCAGCAGCTTAGCCGGGACAGGGAGCTACGAGCAGTACTTC. The chain has TRBV7-8 and TRBJ2-7; TRBD1 agrees at 9 bases. CDR1 is SGHVS and CDR2 is FQNEAQ in the germline V gene. The CDR3 is made up of 15 amino acids. After removal of 0 bases from V and 3 bases from J, the junction contained 3 bases not matched to a gene. Based on the CDR3 plus reference TRBV7-8 and TRBJ2-7, the full variable domain is GAGVSQSPRYKVAKRGQDVALRCDPISGHVSLFWYQQALGQGPEFLTYFQNEAQLDKSGLPSDRFFAERPEGSVSTLKIQRTQQEDSAVYLCASSLAGTGSYEQYFGPGTRLTVT.

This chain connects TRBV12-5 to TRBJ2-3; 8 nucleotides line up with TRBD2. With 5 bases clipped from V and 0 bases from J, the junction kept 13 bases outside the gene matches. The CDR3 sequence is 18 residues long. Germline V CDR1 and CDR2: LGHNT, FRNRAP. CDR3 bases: TGTGCTAGTGGTATTCGGCTAGCGGGTTGGACTAGCACAGATACGCAGTATTTT. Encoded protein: CASGIRLAGWTSTDTQYF.

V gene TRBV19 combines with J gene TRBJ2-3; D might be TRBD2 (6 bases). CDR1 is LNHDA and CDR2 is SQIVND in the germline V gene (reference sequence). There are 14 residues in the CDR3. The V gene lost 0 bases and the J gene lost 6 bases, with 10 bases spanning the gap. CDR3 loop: CASSIDAGPDTQYF. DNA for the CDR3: TGTGCCAGTAGTATAGACGCGGGACCCGATACGCAGTATTTT.

This CDR3 is CASSPKEDQSDQPQHF. As DNA, the CDR3 is TGTGCCAGCAGTCCCAAGGAGGACCAGAGTGATCAGCCCCAGCATTTT. The rearrangement uses TRBV25-1 and TRBJ1-5; D unresolved. Looked up from germline, CDR1 is MGHDK and CDR2 is SYGVNS. The V gene lost 5 bases and the J gene lost 5 bases, with 19 bases spanning the gap. This CDR3 spans 16 amino acids.

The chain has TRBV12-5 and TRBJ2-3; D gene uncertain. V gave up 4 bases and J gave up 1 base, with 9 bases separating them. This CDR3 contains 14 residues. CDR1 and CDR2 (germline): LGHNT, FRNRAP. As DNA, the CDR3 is TGTGCTAGTGGTTCTGGCGGTCGCACAGATACGCAGTATTTT. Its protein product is CASGSGGRTDTQYF.

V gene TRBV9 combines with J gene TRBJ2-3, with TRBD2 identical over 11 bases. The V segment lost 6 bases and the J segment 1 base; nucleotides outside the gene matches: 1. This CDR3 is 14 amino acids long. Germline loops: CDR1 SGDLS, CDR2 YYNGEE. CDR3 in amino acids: CASTLAGGTDTQYF. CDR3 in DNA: TGTGCCAGCACACTAGCGGGAGGCACAGATACGCAGTATTTT.

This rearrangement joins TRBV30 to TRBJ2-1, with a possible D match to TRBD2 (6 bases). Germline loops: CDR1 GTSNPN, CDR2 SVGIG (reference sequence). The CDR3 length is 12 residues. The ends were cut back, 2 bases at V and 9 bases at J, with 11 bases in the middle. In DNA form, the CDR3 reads TGTGCCTGGAGTCCAGCGGGTCTTGAGCAGTTCTTC. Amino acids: CAWSPAGLEQFF.

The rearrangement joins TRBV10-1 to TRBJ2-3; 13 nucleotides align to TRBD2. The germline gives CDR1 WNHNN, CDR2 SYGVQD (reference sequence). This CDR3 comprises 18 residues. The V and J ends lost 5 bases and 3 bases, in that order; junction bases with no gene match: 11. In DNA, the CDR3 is TGCGCCAGCAGTTTTATTTGGACTAGCGGGAGTCGAACAGATACGCAGTATTTT. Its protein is CASSFIWTSGSRTDTQYF.

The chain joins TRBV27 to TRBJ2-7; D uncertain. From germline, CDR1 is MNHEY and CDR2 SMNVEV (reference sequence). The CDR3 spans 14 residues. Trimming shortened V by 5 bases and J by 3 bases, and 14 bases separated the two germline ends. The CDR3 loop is CASSRSASGYEQYF. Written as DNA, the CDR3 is TGTGCCAGCAGTCGCTCCGCCTCAGGCTACGAGCAGTACTTC.

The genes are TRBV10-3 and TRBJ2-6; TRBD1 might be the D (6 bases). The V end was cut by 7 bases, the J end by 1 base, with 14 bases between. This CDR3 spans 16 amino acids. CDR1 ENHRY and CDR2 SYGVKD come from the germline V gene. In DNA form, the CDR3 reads TGTGCCATCACCGCCCATACAGGGTCTGGGGCCAACGTCCTGACTTTC. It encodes CAITAHTGSGANVLTF.